This T cell receptor beta chain stems from a study of shared clonotypes between healthy human individuals. Trimming removed 1 base from V and 1 base from J, with 8 bases in between. The CDR3 has 14 residues. The V gene's germline CDR1 is SGHRS and CDR2 YFSETQ. On this clone: The antigen remains undetermined.

General study points: Few donors restricted represented genetic and exposure-history diversity. Clonotypes which were not shared had lower generation probabilities than clonotypes that all four donors shared. Researchers sampled only blood; tissue repertoires likely differ.

Into CD45RA+ naive and CD45RA-negative memory subsets, the CD4+ cells were split. Using immunoSEQ multiplex PCR, the repertoire was profiled, and TCRdb retains in-frame clones only, with some absent. The table has over a million clones, around 97% seen once; the top ten hold more than 0.9%. The chain is built from TRBV5-1 and TRBJ1-1; D gene ambiguous. The sequenced material came from naive CD4+ T cells sorted from blood. Subset here: CD45RA+ positively selected. The source is a man aged 25-45 years in good health. Here the CDR3 reads CASSLSPANTEAFF. The CDR3 DNA reads as TGCGCCAGCAGCTTGAGCCCCGCGAACACTGAAGCTTTCTTT. Looking up the rest from reference TRBV5-1 and TRBJ1-1 gives the full variable domain: KAGVTQTPRYLIKTRGQQVTLSCSPISGHRSVSWYQQTPGQGLQFLFEYFSETQRNKGNFPGRFSGRQFSNSRSEMNVSTLELGDSALYLCASSLSPANTEAFFGQGTRLTVV.